These 13 T cell receptor beta chains were sequenced from one sample in a study of beta chain features in type 1 diabetes. Every isolated RNA sample was fully reverse transcribed, so sequencing captured expressed TCRB transcripts. TCRdb's table, derived via immunoSEQ multiplex PCR, lists solely in-frame clones and lacks some. The sample consists of fewer than 900,000 clones, about 17% of them appearing once. The sequenced sample consisted of naive CD4+ T cells from blood. The receptor source for this set is a woman aged 18-29 years in good health.

A few counts support this clone. The chain links TRBV6-5 to TRBJ1-5; 7 nucleotides match TRBD1. Germline loops: CDR1 MNHEY, CDR2 SVGAGI. The CDR3 length is 14 residues. V trimming: 3 bases; J trimming: 7 bases; junction bases outside the gene matches: 6. In DNA, the CDR3 is TGTGCCAGCAGTTATTCGACAGGGACGCAGCCCCAGCATTTT. Amino acids: CASSYSTGTQPQHF.

The chain has TRBV7-2 and TRBJ1-1; maybe TRBD1 (5 bases). Trimming removed 5 bases at V and 3 bases at J, with 13 bases between. This CDR3 is built from 14 residues. Germline V gives CDR1 SGHTA, CDR2 FQGNSA. The CDR3 sequence: CASSLGWGYTEAFF. As DNA, the CDR3 is TGTGCCAGCAGCCTCGGGTGGGGCTACACTGAAGCTTTCTTT. The full variable domain, in which reference TRBV7-2 and TRBJ1-1 provide the parts outside the CDR3, is GAGVSQSPSNKVTEKGKDVELRCDPISGHTALYWYRQSLGQGLEFLIYFQGNSAPDKSGLPSDRFSAERTGGSVSTLTIQRTQQEDSAVYLCASSLGWGYTEAFFGQGTRLTVV.

This clone showed up just a few times. V gene TRBV28 combines with J gene TRBJ2-1; D remains ambiguous. Per the germline V gene, CDR1 is MDHEN and CDR2 is SYDVKM. The length of the CDR3 is 16 residues. With 6 bases removed from V and 0 bases from J, the gap between germline ends came to 15 bases. The CDR3 here is CASSPSSSSSYNEQFF. The CDR3 nucleotides read TGTGCCAGCAGCCCATCCAGTTCCTCCTCCTACAATGAGCAGTTCTTC.

This clone was seen once. V gene TRBV7-6 combines with J gene TRBJ2-7; 7 bases match TRBD1. Germline V gene lookup returns CDR1 SGHVS and CDR2 FNYEAQ. V was clipped by 6 bases and J by 5 bases; unmatched bases: 10. The CDR3 totals 14 residues. The CDR3, as DNA: TGTGCCAGCAGAACTTGGGACAGTTCCCACGAGCAGTACTTC. Translated, it gives CASRTWDSSHEQYF.

This clone was detected a few times. The chain has TRBV18 and TRBJ2-1; D is undetermined. Between the trimmed V and J ends, which lost 3 bases and 5 bases, there was a span of 11 bases. The germline V gene encodes CDR1 KGHSH and CDR2 LQKENI. This CDR3 region has 14 residues. CDR3 in DNA: TGTGCCAGCTCACCGCGTCAGGACCACAATGAGCAGTTCTTC. Translated, it gives CASSPRQDHNEQFF.

The chain couples TRBV29-1 to TRBJ2-3; 7 positions match TRBD1. J gave up 0 bases and V 7 bases, and 13 bases lay outside the gene matches. Germline V gene sequence: CDR1 SQVTM, CDR2 ANQGSEA. The CDR3 is 16 residues long. CDR3 protein: CSGGGGRAISTDTQYF. The DNA of the CDR3 is TGCAGCGGAGGGGGCGGGCGGGCTATTAGCACAGATACGCAGTATTTT.

This clone was detected only a few times. The V and J genes are TRBV5-1 and TRBJ2-1; D not resolved. CDR1 and CDR2 (germline): SGHRS, YFSETQ. The germline V and J ends were trimmed by 4 bases and 4 bases, with 12 bases remaining between them. The CDR3 covers 14 residues. The CDR3 sequence: CASSLTATYNEQFF. DNA for the CDR3: TGCGCCAGCAGCCTCACCGCCACGTACAATGAGCAGTTCTTC.

V gene TRBV20-1 combines with J gene TRBJ2-7; D is unresolved. In germline, CDR1 is DFQATT, CDR2 SNEGSKA (reference sequence). CDR3 size: 11 residues. V shed 5 bases and J shed 5 bases, with 10 bases lying between them. CDR3 nucleotides: TGCAGTGCTCCTAGATCCGACGAGCAGTACTTC. This codes for CSAPRSDEQYF.

The rearrangement links TRBV6-1 to TRBJ2-1; 7 bases match TRBD1. V was pared by 5 bases and J by 7 bases, with 5 bases of the junction left unmatched. The CDR3 consists of 13 residues. Germline V gene sequence: CDR1 MNHNS, CDR2 SASEGT. CDR3 amino acids: CASSTTGVNEQFF. The CDR3 DNA is TGTGCCAGCAGTACAACAGGGGTTAATGAGCAGTTCTTC.

The chain is built from TRBV5-1 and TRBJ2-3; a possible D gene is TRBD1 (6 bases). Per germline, CDR1 SGHRS and CDR2 YFSETQ. V dropped 7 bases and J dropped 4 bases, with 19 bases sitting between them. The CDR3 has 15 residues. The CDR3 nucleotides are TGCGCCAGCCGAAGGTGGACAGACCTAGCAGATACGCAGTATTTT. Translated, it gives CASRRWTDLADTQYF. Combining the CDR3 with reference TRBV5-1 and TRBJ2-3 gives the whole variable domain KAGVTQTPRYLIKTRGQQVTLSCSPISGHRSVSWYQQTPGQGLQFLFEYFSETQRNKGNFPGRFSGRQFSNSRSEMNVSTLELGDSALYLCASRRWTDLADTQYFGPGTRLTVL.

This clone was seen a handful of times. This chain connects TRBV19 to TRBJ2-1; 9 bases match TRBD1. There are 14 residues in the CDR3. V was pared by 5 bases and J by 7 bases, with 6 bases of the junction left unmatched. Germline V CDR1 and CDR2: LNHDA, SQIVND (reference sequence). CDR3 loop: CASSRRDRDNEQFF. The CDR3 DNA reads as TGTGCCAGTAGTCGCCGGGACAGGGATAATGAGCAGTTCTTC.

This clone came up a few times. The rearrangement joins TRBV7-6 to TRBJ2-2; 9 nucleotides line up with TRBD1. Germline values: CDR1 SGHVS, CDR2 FNYEAQ. There are 16 residues in the CDR3. The ends lost 0 bases at V and 5 bases at J; junction bases unmatched: 4. The CDR3 DNA is TGTGCCAGCAGCTTAGCTCAGGGACAGGGTACCGGGGAGCTGTTTTTT. Translated: CASSLAQGQGTGELFF.

This clone was seen a few times. V is TRBV9 and J is TRBJ2-4, with 7 bases lining up with TRBD1. J gave up 6 bases and V 0 bases, and 6 bases lay outside the gene matches. Germline CDR1 is SGDLS and CDR2 is YYNGEE. This CDR3 has 15 amino acids. DNA for the CDR3: TGTGCCAGCAGCGTAGACGGGACAGAGACAAACATTCAGTACTTC. Amino acid sequence: CASSVDGTETNIQYF.